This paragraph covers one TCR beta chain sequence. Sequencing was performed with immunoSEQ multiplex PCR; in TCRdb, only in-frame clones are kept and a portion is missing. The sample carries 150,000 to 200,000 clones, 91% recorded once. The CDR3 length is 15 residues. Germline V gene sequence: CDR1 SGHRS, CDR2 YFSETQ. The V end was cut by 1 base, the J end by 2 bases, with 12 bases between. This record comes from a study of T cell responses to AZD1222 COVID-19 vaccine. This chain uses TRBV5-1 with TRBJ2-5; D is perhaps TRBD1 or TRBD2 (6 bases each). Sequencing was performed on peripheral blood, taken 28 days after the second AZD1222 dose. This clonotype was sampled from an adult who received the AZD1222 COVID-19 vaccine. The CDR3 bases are TGCGCCAGCAGCTTGTCTGGCGGGACACAAGAGACCCAGTACTTC. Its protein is CASSLSGGTQETQYF.